The 31 T cell receptor beta chains below come from one sample, sequenced in a study of CD8 T cells in ankylosing spondylitis. TCRdb recomputed calls from the 5' RACE reads with MiXCR, one row per CDR3 protein. The repertoire holds roughly 150,000 distinct CDR3 sequences, with under 35% as singletons. Sequences were obtained from synovial fluid, either unsorted or a sorted T cell fraction (not recorded which). The receptor source for this set is a male donor with ankylosing spondylitis.

The table lists this clonotype with a few counts. J is TRBJ1-4 and V is TRBV20-1; D is unclear. The germline gives CDR1 DFQATT, CDR2 SNEGSKA (reference sequence). V lost 4 bases to trimming and J lost 5 bases, with 8 bases between them. This CDR3 is built from 12 residues. In DNA, the CDR3 is TGCAGTGCTACGGAGATAAATGAAAAACTGTTTTTT. Its translation: CSATEINEKLFF.

This clonotype was counted only a few times. The gene calls are TRBV30 and TRBJ2-1; D uncertain. With 6 bases removed from V and 11 bases from J, the gap between germline ends came to 14 bases. The CDR3 length is 11 residues. Germline values: CDR1 GTSNPN, CDR2 SVGIG (reference sequence). The CDR3 DNA is TGTGCCTGTCTCCTAACGGAGAAGCAGTTCTTC. It translates to CACLLTEKQFF.

J is TRBJ2-1 and V is TRBV18; D is unclear. In germline, CDR1 is KGHSH, CDR2 LQKENI. Trimming stripped 3 bases from V and 0 bases from J, with 6 bases between. The CDR3 loop spans 14 amino acids. The CDR3: CASSPRSSYNEQFF. In DNA form, the CDR3 reads TGTGCCAGCTCACCGCGAAGCTCCTACAATGAGCAGTTCTTC.

V usage is TRBV2 and J usage is TRBJ2-5; D might be TRBD1 (6 bases). The V end was cut by 3 bases, the J end by 5 bases, with 16 bases between. This CDR3 is 15 amino acids long. Germline loops: CDR1 SNHLY, CDR2 FYNNEI. For the CDR3, the DNA is TGTGCCAGCAGTGAGGGCAACAGGGAGAGGGAGACCCAGTACTTC. Translated, it gives CASSEGNRERETQYF.

This chain joins TRBV7-6 and TRBJ2-7; no firm D call. Between the trimmed V and J ends, which lost 1 base and 3 bases, there was a span of 7 bases. Germline lookup yields CDR1 SGHVS and CDR2 FNYEAQ. This CDR3 contains 13 residues. CDR3 sequence reads: CASSLGNNYEQYF. CDR3 DNA sequence: TGTGCCAGCAGCTTAGGGAACAACTACGAGCAGTACTTC.

This chain joins TRBV12-3 or TRBV12-4 and TRBJ2-5, with 7 bases aligning to TRBD2. This CDR3 has 11 residues. The J segment lost 4 bases and the V segment lost 8 bases, leaving 1 base of the junction unmatched. CDR3 DNA: TGTGCCAGCGGACTAGTAGAGACCCAGTACTTC. Its protein product is CASGLVETQYF.

The rearrangement links TRBV29-1 to TRBJ2-7; D is unclear. The CDR3 totals 12 residues. Trimming cost V 5 bases and J 2 bases, with 10 bases left between them. The germline CDR1 and CDR2 sequences are SQVTM and ANQGSEA. The CDR3 DNA follows: TGCAGCGTTCTCGCAGACCCCTACGAGCAGTACTTC. This codes for CSVLADPYEQYF.

By its share, this clonotype is medium-sized. The chain links TRBV25-1 to TRBJ2-2, with D tentatively TRBD2 (5 bases). From germline, CDR1 is MGHDK and CDR2 SYGVNS. Trimming stripped 9 bases from V and 4 bases from J, with 18 bases between. CDR3 length: 15 amino acids. In DNA form, the CDR3 reads TGTGCCAGGGTAAAACTCATAGGGAGCACCGGGGAGCTGTTTTTT. Translated: CARVKLIGSTGELFF. Full variable domain (missing parts from reference TRBV25-1 and TRBJ2-2): EADIYQTPRYLVIGTGKKITLECSQTMGHDKMYWYQQDPGMELHLIHYSYGVNSTEKGDLSSESTVSRIRTEHFPLTLESARPSHTSQYLCARVKLIGSTGELFFGEGSRLTVL.

This clonotype was detected many times. This chain uses TRBV6-1 with TRBJ2-2; the match to TRBD2 covers 7 bases. The junction had 9 bases not matched to a gene; V was cut back by 9 bases and J by 5 bases. This CDR3 comprises 14 residues. From germline, CDR1 is MNHNS and CDR2 SASEGT. The CDR3 bases are TGTGCCAGTTGTCGGGACTATTCGACCGGGGAGCTGTTTTTT. This gives the protein CASCRDYSTGELFF.

This clonotype appeared many times. This sequence joins TRBV28 and TRBJ2-3; 13 positions agree with TRBD2. This CDR3 is built from 16 residues. The V gene's germline CDR1 is MDHEN and CDR2 SYDVKM. The V and J ends lost 4 bases and 5 bases, in that order; junction bases with no gene match: 6. The CDR3 region is CASSSRTSGRRDTQYF. CDR3 nucleotides: TGTGCCAGCAGTTCCCGGACTAGCGGGAGACGAGATACGCAGTATTTT.

This rearrangement joins TRBV20-1 to TRBJ2-7, with a possible D match to TRBD2 (6 bases). The germline CDR1 and CDR2 sequences are DFQATT and SNEGSKA (reference sequence). Trimming shortened V by 7 bases and J by 3 bases, and 10 bases separated the two germline ends. The CDR3 contains 11 residues. The CDR3 coding sequence is TGCAGTGTGGAGGGGTACTACGAGCAGTACTTC. This sequence encodes CSVEGYYEQYF.

This clonotype was counted many times. The chain combines TRBV10-2 with TRBJ2-5; D unclear. V was pared by 5 bases and J by 2 bases, with 12 bases between. The CDR3 runs 14 residues. Germline values: CDR1 WSHSY, CDR2 SAAADI. CDR3 sequence: CASSRTGLQETQYF. In DNA, the CDR3 is TGCGCCAGCAGTAGGACGGGCCTACAAGAGACCCAGTACTTC.

CDR3 sequence: CSAGVNTEAFF. The CDR3 DNA follows: TGCAGTGCTGGGGTGAACACTGAAGCTTTCTTT. The chain recombines TRBV20-1 with TRBJ1-1; no definite D call. V was shortened by 5 bases and J by 0 bases, with 4 bases between the two germline ends. This CDR3 has 11 amino acids. CDR1 is DFQATT, CDR2 SNEGSKA, per germline (reference sequence).

The chain is built from TRBV12-3 or TRBV12-4 and TRBJ2-7, with 9 positions matching TRBD1. Trimming at V came to 3 bases and at J to 2 bases, leaving 2 bases not matched to a gene. The CDR3 sequence is 14 residues long. The chain's CDR3 is CASSFRQGAYEQYF. The CDR3 DNA is TGTGCCAGCAGTTTTCGACAGGGGGCCTACGAGCAGTACTTC.

This sequence joins TRBV12-5 and TRBJ2-7; unclear D gene. Germline V lookup: CDR1 LGHNT, CDR2 FRNRAP. V was cut by 1 base and J by 2 bases, with 12 bases left in between. This CDR3 region has 15 residues. CDR3 sequence reads: CASGLDWRWTYEQYF. CDR3 nucleotide sequence: TGTGCTAGTGGTTTGGATTGGCGGTGGACCTACGAGCAGTACTTC.

This clonotype was detected only a few times. The rearrangement uses TRBV7-3 and TRBJ1-6; the match to TRBD1 covers 8 bases. From germline, CDR1 is SGHTA and CDR2 FQGTGA. V lost 2 bases, J lost 9 bases, and 9 bases stayed unmatched. The CDR3 length is 16 residues. The CDR3 is CASSLYNRGSGSPLHF. Written as DNA, the CDR3 is TGTGCCAGCAGCTTATACAACAGGGGGTCGGGTTCACCCCTCCACTTT. The entire variable domain, with the rest obtained from reference TRBV7-3 and TRBJ1-6, is as follows: GAGVSQTPSNKVTEKGKYVELRCDPISGHTALYWYRQSLGQGPEFLIYFQGTGAADDSGLPNDRFFAVRPEGSVSTLKIQRTERGDSAVYLCASSLYNRGSGSPLHFGNGTRLTVT.

This chain connects TRBV20-1 to TRBJ1-2; D uncertain. CDR1 is DFQATT, CDR2 SNEGSKA, per germline (reference sequence). V lost 3 bases, J lost 6 bases, and 14 bases lay in between. The length of the CDR3 is 13 residues. The CDR3: CSARPRAGDGYTF. The DNA for the CDR3 is TGCAGTGCTAGGCCGAGGGCAGGCGATGGCTACACCTTC.

The chain couples TRBV7-2 to TRBJ1-1; the D gene is possibly TRBD1 (6 bases). Trimming removed 5 bases at V and 4 bases at J, with 17 bases between. The CDR3 is 15 residues long. Per the germline V gene, CDR1 is SGHTA and CDR2 is FQGNSA. The CDR3 loop is CASSTTTGLGTEAFF. CDR3 nucleotides: TGTGCCAGCAGCACAACAACAGGGTTGGGCACTGAAGCTTTCTTT. Full variable domain (rest looked up from reference TRBV7-2 and TRBJ1-1): GAGVSQSPSNKVTEKGKDVELRCDPISGHTALYWYRQSLGQGLEFLIYFQGNSAPDKSGLPSDRFSAERTGGSVSTLTIQRTQQEDSAVYLCASSTTTGLGTEAFFGQGTRLTVV.

This clonotype has a count of ten or more. The chain uses TRBV28 and TRBJ2-1; either TRBD1 or TRBD2 may fit D (7 bases each). The CDR3 is 14 residues long. Germline V lookup: CDR1 MDHEN, CDR2 SYDVKM. V was cut by 10 bases and J by 2 bases, with 15 bases left in between. In nucleotides, the CDR3 is TGTGCCAAGGCGAGCGGGACAGCCTACAATGAGCAGTTCTTC. This translates into CAKASGTAYNEQFF. Complete variable domain (other parts from reference TRBV28 and TRBJ2-1): DVKVTQSSRYLVKRTGEKVFLECVQDMDHENMFWYRQDPGLGLRLIYFSYDVKMKEKGDIPEGYSVSREKKERFSLILESASTNQTSMYLCAKASGTAYNEQFFGPGTRLTVL.

Many counts were recorded for this clonotype. The V call is TRBV7-9, the J call TRBJ2-1; D uncertain. Looked up from germline, CDR1 is SEHNR and CDR2 is FQNEAQ (reference sequence). Trimming left V 5 bases short and J 10 bases short, with 9 bases between. The CDR3 is 11 amino acids. The CDR3 spells CASSLTREQFF. The CDR3 DNA follows: TGTGCCAGCAGCCTCACCAGGGAGCAGTTCTTC.

V and J are TRBV28 and TRBJ2-1; D is unresolved. This CDR3 is built from 11 residues. Per the germline V gene, CDR1 is MDHEN and CDR2 is SYDVKM. The V end was cut by 8 bases, the J end by 4 bases, with 6 bases between. This chain's CDR3 is CASGSYNEQFF. CDR3 nucleotide sequence: TGTGCCAGCGGTTCGTACAATGAGCAGTTCTTC.

CDR3 bases: TGTGCCAGCAGCCCAGGACTAGCGGGAGGGGCAGATACGCAGTATTTT. Amino acid sequence: CASSPGLAGGADTQYF. The rearrangement joins TRBV6-1 to TRBJ2-3; 15 nucleotides align to TRBD2. CDR3 length: 16 residues. Looked up from germline, CDR1 is MNHNS and CDR2 is SASEGT. V shed 6 bases, J shed 4 bases, and the junction held 5 bases outside the gene matches.

This chain links TRBV15 with TRBJ2-1; 12 nucleotides align to TRBD2. The V segment lost 5 bases and the J segment 2 bases; nucleotides outside the gene matches: 7. This CDR3 comprises 17 residues. CDR1 is LNHNV, CDR2 YYDKDF, per germline (reference sequence). CDR3 in amino acids: CATSRLPSGRAYNEQFF. CDR3 nucleotides: TGTGCCACCAGCCGATTACCTAGCGGGAGGGCCTACAATGAGCAGTTCTTC.

About this clonotype: The CDR3 carries no conserved terminal phenylalanine or tryptophan, so it likely arises from a read error. The rearrangement joins TRBV7-2 to TRBJ2-7; 11 nucleotides align to TRBD2. There are 15 residues in the CDR3. From germline, CDR1 is SGHTA and CDR2 FQGNSA. V lost 5 bases and J lost 6; bases outside the gene matches: 9. The CDR3 DNA reads as TGTGCCAGCAGCCCACTAGCGGGAGTAAAAGTCGAGCAGTACTAC. This encodes CASSPLAGVKVEQYY.

The chain recombines TRBV25-1 with TRBJ1-4; the D gene is possibly TRBD1 (6 bases). The germline V and J ends were trimmed by 2 bases and 8 bases, with 18 bases remaining between them. From germline, CDR1 is MGHDK and CDR2 SYGVNS. The CDR3 runs 16 residues. CDR3 sequence: CASSEGARGRGEKLFF. CDR3 nucleotide sequence: TGTGCCAGCAGTGAAGGTGCACGGGGGAGGGGGGAAAAACTGTTTTTT.

With respect to this clonotype: Germline is not matched at one junction end, which may reflect a read error. The V and J genes are TRBV3-1 and TRBJ2-7; tentatively, D is TRBD2 (5 bases). Germline V gives CDR1 LGHDT, CDR2 YNNKEL (reference sequence). The CDR3 has 12 residues. CDR3: CVSSQADYEQYF. The CDR3 DNA sequence: TGTGTCAGCAGCCAAGCGGACTACGAGCAGTACTTC.

This clonotype was detected ten times or more. J is TRBJ1-5 and V is TRBV7-9, with D possibly TRBD1 on 6 matching bases. Trimming shortened V by 9 bases and J by 1 base, and 25 bases separated the two germline ends. The germline gives CDR1 SEHNR, CDR2 FQNEAQ (reference sequence). This CDR3 region has 18 residues. CDR3 sequence reads: CARSSRGPRGDSNQPQHF. DNA of the CDR3: TGTGCCAGGTCATCCCGGGGGCCCCGAGGAGACAGCAATCAGCCCCAGCATTTT.

This clonotype showed up just a few times. The V gene is TRBV7-2, the J gene TRBJ2-2, with 12 nucleotides matching TRBD2. The V and J ends lost 7 bases and 5 bases, in that order; junction bases with no gene match: 8. This CDR3 is 16 amino acids long. The germline gives CDR1 SGHTA, CDR2 FQGNSA. The CDR3, as DNA: TGTGCCAGCAAGGCTAGCGGGGGGGCTGTTACCGGGGAGCTGTTTTTT. Its translation is CASKASGGAVTGELFF.

This sequence joins TRBV3-1 and TRBJ1-2; 11 nucleotides agree with TRBD1. Germline assignment: CDR1 LGHDT and CDR2 YNNKEL (reference sequence). J was trimmed by 8 bases and V by 4 bases; bases with no gene match: 3. This CDR3 region has 13 residues. CDR3 in DNA: TGTGCCAGCAGCCCCAGGACAGGGGGCGGCTACACCTTC. This sequence encodes CASSPRTGGGYTF.

This clonotype has at least ten counts. This sequence joins TRBV20-1 and TRBJ2-3, with D unclear. The CDR3 length is 12 residues. Per germline, CDR1 DFQATT and CDR2 SNEGSKA (reference sequence). Trimming pared 7 bases from V and 7 bases from J, leaving 15 bases between. The DNA of the CDR3 is TGCAGTGTCGCGTGGGCCACTAATACGCAGTATTTT. This codes for CSVAWATNTQYF.

The chain has TRBV9 and TRBJ1-6; 9 bases are shared with TRBD1. Trimming cost V 4 bases and J 2 bases; bases outside gene matches: 4. The CDR3 consists of 16 residues. The germline gives CDR1 SGDLS, CDR2 YYNGEE. The CDR3 nucleotides read TGTGCCAGCAGCCCGGGACAGGGTGCCTATAATTCACCCCTCCACTTT. It specifies CASSPGQGAYNSPLHF.